The 29 T cell receptor beta chains below all came from one sample that was sequenced in a study of blood T cell repertoires in COVID-19. TCRdb's copy holds only in-frame clones and misses some; the assay was immunoSEQ multiplex PCR. This sample has about 400,000 clones, with about 90% found just once. The sequenced material came from peripheral blood. Receptors originate from a man between 40 and 49 years old with acute or convalescent COVID-19.

Of note for this clone: The junction does not match germline at one end; this may be a read error. The V and J genes are TRBV7-9 and TRBJ2-7; 9 nucleotides align to TRBD1. Germline CDR1 reads SEHNR; CDR2 reads FQNEAQ (reference sequence). The CDR3 totals 14 residues. The CDR3 DNA reads TGTGCCAGCAGCACAGGGGGCTCGTCCTCCGAGCAGTACTTC. Protein product: CASSTGGSSSEQYF.

About this clone: Other DNA sequences from this sample encode an identical CDR3 as well. The chain couples TRBV27 to TRBJ2-7; 12 nucleotides match TRBD1. This CDR3 is built from 15 residues. Germline V gives CDR1 MNHEY, CDR2 SMNVEV (reference sequence). V lost 3 bases to trimming and J lost 3 bases; unmatched junction nucleotides: 3. CDR3 nucleotides: TGTGCCAGCAGTTTGGGGACAGGGGGCGGCTACGAGCAGTACTTC. Its protein is CASSLGTGGGYEQYF.

This clone was seen more than once but under ten times. The J gene is TRBJ1-1, the V gene TRBV28; 8 bases are a match to TRBD1. CDR1 is MDHEN, CDR2 SYDVKM, per germline. Germline trimming cut 4 bases from V and 6 bases from J; bases unmatched to any gene: 10. The length of the CDR3 is 15 residues. CDR3 nucleotide sequence: TGTGCCAGCAGTTACCGAGGCAGGGGGCGGCCTGAAGCTTTCTTT. Translation gives CASSYRGRGRPEAFF.

V usage is TRBV28 and J usage is TRBJ1-5; 9 bases map to TRBD1. The CDR3 is 12 residues long. V shed 6 bases, J shed 9 bases, and the junction held 3 bases outside the gene matches. Germline V gene lookup returns CDR1 MDHEN and CDR2 SYDVKM. The CDR3 sequence: CASRADRGPQHF. The CDR3 DNA sequence: TGTGCCAGCAGGGCGGACAGGGGGCCCCAGCATTTT.

V usage is TRBV24-1 and J usage is TRBJ2-5; 8 bases fit TRBD1. This CDR3 comprises 15 residues. The germline gives CDR1 KGHDR, CDR2 SFDVKD. V was pared by 4 bases and J by 2 bases, with 5 bases of the junction left unmatched. The CDR3 coding sequence is TGTGCCACCAGTGACCCCAACAGGGGGCAAGAGACCCAGTACTTC. This sequence encodes CATSDPNRGQETQYF.

The V and J genes are TRBV29-1 and TRBJ1-4; unclear D gene. V was pared by 4 bases and J by 5 bases, with 11 bases between. The CDR3 length is 13 residues. Germline-derived CDR1 and CDR2 are SQVTM and ANQGSEA. The CDR3 sequence is CSVGAGINEKLFF. CDR3 DNA: TGCAGCGTTGGAGCAGGCATAAATGAAAAACTGTTTTTT.

CDR3 nucleotides: TGTGCCAGCAGTTTACAGCGGGAGGGAGTAGAGCAGTACTTC. It yields the protein CASSLQREGVEQYF. The chain carries TRBV27 and TRBJ2-7; TRBD2 matches at 10 bases. The CDR3 consists of 14 residues. V trimming: 2 bases; J trimming: 7 bases; junction bases outside the gene matches: 5. The germline gives CDR1 MNHEY, CDR2 SMNVEV (reference sequence).

The genes are TRBV7-2 and TRBJ2-3; D is ambiguous. This CDR3 region has 15 residues. The germline CDR1 and CDR2 sequences are SGHTA and FQGNSA. The V gene lost 1 base and the J gene lost 1 base, with 9 bases spanning the gap. The CDR3 protein is CASSLGQYRTDTQYF. For the CDR3, the DNA is TGTGCCAGCAGCTTAGGCCAGTACCGCACAGATACGCAGTATTTT.

This chain uses TRBV21-1 with TRBJ2-2; the D call of TRBD1 is as the table states it, not checked on the DNA. TRBV21-1 is tagged as a pseudogene. The CDR3 runs 16 residues. The DNA of the CDR3 is TGTGCCAGCAGCGCGGGACAGGGTAATGACACCGGGGAGCTGTTTTTT. Its translation is CASSAGQGNDTGELFF.

V usage is TRBV28 and J usage is TRBJ2-2; possible D gene TRBD1, 6 bases. This CDR3 region has 17 residues. Trimming took 2 bases from V and 1 from J, leaving 14 bases between them. Germline CDR1 reads MDHEN; CDR2 reads SYDVKM. As DNA, the CDR3 is TGTGCCAGCAGTTTAGGTTGGAGCAGGGGGAACACCGGGGAGCTGTTTTTT. This codes for CASSLGWSRGNTGELFF.

The chain recombines TRBV11-3 with TRBJ1-5, with 9 bases fitting TRBD1. Germline lookup yields CDR1 SGHNT and CDR2 YENEEA. This CDR3 is 15 amino acids long. The V and J ends lost 5 bases and 3 bases, in that order; junction bases with no gene match: 5. The CDR3, as DNA: TGTGCCAGCAGCCCCCGGACAGGGGACAATCAGCCCCAGCATTTT. Protein: CASSPRTGDNQPQHF.

V usage is TRBV24-1 and J usage is TRBJ2-2; perhaps TRBD1 as D (6 bases). V was shortened by 2 bases and J by 6 bases, with 12 bases between the two germline ends. The CDR3 sequence is 15 residues long. The germline CDR1 and CDR2 sequences are KGHDR and SFDVKD. CDR3 sequence (DNA): TGTGCCACCAGTGATTACAGGGATGGGCCCGGGGAGCTGTTTTTT. It yields the protein CATSDYRDGPGELFF.

A remark on this clone: A read error may produce the germline difference seen at one junction end. This chain uses TRBV7-9 with TRBJ1-1, with TRBD1 as a possible D gene (5 bases). The CDR3 sequence is 12 residues long. Germline values: CDR1 SEHNR, CDR2 FQNEAQ (reference sequence). DNA of the CDR3: TGTGCCAGCAGCTTAGGTGGTGGGGCCTCCAACTTT. This sequence encodes CASSLGGGASNF.

The rearrangement joins TRBV5-1 to TRBJ2-7, with 8 bases that match TRBD1. Germline CDR1 and CDR2: SGHRS and YFSETQ. Trimming took 5 bases from V and 6 from J; bases not matched to a gene: 4. This CDR3 is built from 12 residues. The CDR3 nucleotides are TGCGCCAGCAGTCCCAGGGGGCTCGAGCAGTACTTC. Translated: CASSPRGLEQYF.

V and J are TRBV5-1 and TRBJ1-6, with D possibly TRBD1 on 5 matching bases. The CDR3 extends over 17 amino acids. Germline V gene lookup returns CDR1 SGHRS and CDR2 YFSETQ. Deletions cut 0 bases from V and 2 bases from J, with 12 bases between. DNA of the CDR3: TGCGCCAGCAGCTTGGATGGGGCAGGGCCCTATAATTCACCCCTCCACTTT. Translated: CASSLDGAGPYNSPLHF.

V and J are TRBV11-2 and TRBJ1-3; 9 bases match TRBD1. This CDR3 comprises 15 residues. Germline trimming cut 3 bases from V and 4 bases from J; bases unmatched to any gene: 4. Per the germline V gene, CDR1 is SGHAT and CDR2 is FQNNGV. In DNA form, the CDR3 reads TGTGCCAGCAGCTTGGGACAGGGAACGGGAAACACCATATATTTT. It yields the protein CASSLGQGTGNTIYF. The complete variable domain, with remaining parts taken from reference TRBV11-2 and TRBJ1-3, reads EAGVAQSPRYKIIEKRQSVAFWCNPISGHATLYWYQQILGQGPKLLIQFQNNGVVDDSQLPKDRFSAERLKGVDSTLKIQPAKLEDSAVYLCASSLGQGTGNTIYFGEGSWLTVV.

The chain recombines TRBV19 with TRBJ2-7; TRBD2 matches 9 bases. The CDR3 runs 16 residues. Germline V gene lookup returns CDR1 LNHDA and CDR2 SQIVND (reference sequence). J gave up 4 bases and V 4 bases, and 11 bases lay outside the gene matches. The CDR3 DNA follows: TGTGCCAGTAGTACCCTAGCGGGACCTGGTCGATACGAGCAGTACTTC. The encoded protein is CASSTLAGPGRYEQYF.

The chain employs TRBV3-1 (or the pseudogene TRBV3-2) and TRBJ1-1; D uncertain. The germline V and J ends were trimmed by 3 bases and 8 bases, with 7 bases remaining between them. CDR3 length equals 11 residues. Germline V gene lookup returns CDR1 LGHDT and CDR2 YNNKEL (reference sequence). As DNA, the CDR3 is TGTGCCAGCAGCCAGGGCAGCGAAGCTTTCTTT. Translation: CASSQGSEAFF.

This clone was observed once. The J gene is TRBJ2-1, the V gene TRBV7-9; D is perhaps TRBD2 (6 bases). Germline V gene data show CDR1 as SEHNR and CDR2 as FQNEAQ (reference sequence). Trimming removed 6 bases at V and 3 bases at J, with 24 bases between. The CDR3 runs 18 residues. CDR3 bases: TGTGCCAGCAGACCCGTCGGAGGGTCGCGGGAACTCTACAATGAGCAGTTCTTC. Its translation: CASRPVGGSRELYNEQFF.

This clone has only one observation. The chain uses TRBV27 and TRBJ1-5; unclear D gene. Trimming took 3 bases from V and 1 from J, leaving 7 bases between them. From germline, CDR1 is MNHEY and CDR2 SMNVEV (reference sequence). The CDR3 loop spans 14 amino acids. In DNA, the CDR3 is TGTGCCAGCAGTTTCGGGATCAGCAATCAGCCCCAGCATTTT. Protein sequence: CASSFGISNQPQHF.

The rearrangement joins TRBV19 to TRBJ1-2, with 9 bases matching TRBD1. V shed 7 bases and J 4 bases; nucleotides not matched to a gene: 13. The CDR3 sequence is 16 residues long. CDR1 and CDR2 from the germline V gene are LNHDA and SQIVND (reference sequence). CDR3 sequence reads: CASKMDRGLISYGYTF. In nucleotides, the CDR3 is TGTGCCAGTAAAATGGACAGGGGATTAATATCCTATGGCTACACCTTC.

The J gene is TRBJ1-1, the V gene TRBV5-6; 7 nucleotides match TRBD1. The J segment lost 1 base and the V segment lost 4 bases, leaving 7 bases of the junction unmatched. Germline-derived CDR1 and CDR2 are SGHDT and YYEEEE. The CDR3 has 15 residues. CDR3: CASSPKGGENTEAFF. CDR3 nucleotide sequence: TGTGCCAGCAGCCCAAAAGGGGGCGAGAACACTGAAGCTTTCTTT.

In the case of this clone: An end of the junction differs from the germline gene, which may be a read error. The rearrangement joins TRBV7-7 to TRBJ1-5; 9 bases agree with TRBD1. Germline assignment: CDR1 SSHAT and CDR2 FNYEAQ (reference sequence). The CDR3 runs to 18 residues. CDR3 residues: CASSPDRGCHLSNQPQHF. The DNA for the CDR3 is TGTGCTAGCAGCCCGGACAGGGGATGTCACCTAAGCAATCAGCCCCAGCATTTT.

This chain links TRBV5-1 with TRBJ2-7, with 9 bases matching TRBD2. V gave up 0 bases and J gave up 4 bases; unmatched junction bases: 14. The CDR3 contains 18 residues. Germline-derived CDR1 and CDR2 are SGHRS and YFSETQ. The CDR3 region has the DNA TGCGCCAGCAGCTTGGGTGATAGCGGGAGCTTGTTTTCTTACGAGCAGTACTTC. Translation: CASSLGDSGSLFSYEQYF. Combining the CDR3 with reference TRBV5-1 and TRBJ2-7 gives the whole variable domain KAGVTQTPRYLIKTRGQQVTLSCSPISGHRSVSWYQQTPGQGLQFLFEYFSETQRNKGNFPGRFSGRQFSNSRSEMNVSTLELGDSALYLCASSLGDSGSLFSYEQYFGPGTRLTVT.

This clone was seen a handful of times. V is TRBV28 and J is TRBJ2-7; 8 bases align to TRBD2. CDR3 length equals 15 residues. From germline, CDR1 is MDHEN and CDR2 SYDVKM. Unmatched junction bases numbered 12, after V lost 6 bases and J lost 5 bases. This CDR3 is CASRPPGLGGHEQYF. CDR3 sequence (DNA): TGTGCCAGCAGACCCCCGGGACTAGGGGGTCACGAGCAGTACTTC.

The rearrangement uses TRBV5-6 and TRBJ1-3; the D is unclear. V gave up 4 bases and J gave up 4 bases, with 12 bases separating them. The CDR3 consists of 14 residues. Germline-derived CDR1 and CDR2 are SGHDT and YYEEEE. This CDR3 reads CASSPRGFGNTIYF. In nucleotides, the CDR3 is TGTGCCAGCAGCCCCCGAGGATTCGGAAACACCATATATTTT.

As concerns this clone: A junction boundary mismatches the germline segment, possibly from a read error. This chain joins TRBV4-1 and TRBJ1-2; a weak D match, TRBD1 (5 bases). The CDR3 extends over 11 amino acids. CDR1 is MGHRA, CDR2 YSYEKL, per germline. Here the CDR3 DNA reads TGCGCCAGCAGCTTCCCCGGGGGACCTTCATTC. This codes for CASSFPGGPSF.

The chain is built from TRBV19 and TRBJ1-5; 8 nucleotides match TRBD1. CDR1 is LNHDA, CDR2 SQIVND, per germline (reference sequence). The CDR3 totals 14 residues. After removal of 5 bases from V and 6 bases from J, the junction contained 6 bases not matched to a gene. This chain's CDR3 is CASSATGESQPQHF. The CDR3 DNA sequence: TGTGCCAGTAGTGCGACAGGGGAGAGTCAGCCCCAGCATTTT. The whole variable domain, filled in from reference TRBV19 and TRBJ1-5, reads DGGITQSPKYLFRKEGQNVTLSCEQNLNHDAMYWYRQDPGQGLRLIYYSQIVNDFQKGDIAEGYSVSREKKESFPLTVTSAQKNPTAFYLCASSATGESQPQHFGDGTRLSIL.

This chain joins TRBV7-2 and TRBJ1-2, with TRBD1 matching over 8 bases. Germline V CDR1 and CDR2: SGHTA, FQGNSA. V lost 6 bases to trimming and J lost 6 bases; unmatched junction nucleotides: 6. This CDR3 has 13 amino acids. The CDR3 DNA reads TGTGCCAGCAGTCCCGACAGGGGTAATGGCTACACCTTC. Its protein product is CASSPDRGNGYTF.